This TCR beta chain was sequenced for a study of blood T cell repertoires in COVID-19 (dated by TCRdb to 2018 to 2021). Regarding the study in general: Samples covering the acute and convalescent phases of COVID-19 were provided by collaborators in the United States, Italy and Spain. The prospective study material was composed of cDNA or gDNA derived from T cells, B-cell-depleted T cells, or PBMCs. The dataset comprised deeply sampled blood TCRbeta repertoires from subjects exposed to, actively infected with, or recovered from COVID-19. The repertoires were released in a freely available public database meant as a resource for research on the immune response to SARS-CoV-2. Samples came from the ongoing ImmuneRACE study (first 160 participants) plus 1,254 subjects from 6 global collaborators. Sample metadata almost always included a de-identified subject ID, COVID-19 status, age in years and sex. Where HLA class I and class II types were available, the types were taken from metadata supplied by the sample provider, not from assay-based typing. What the work shows at the level of the full study, not this receptor alone: The amount of clinical and demographic metadata varied by source and participant and was provided uncurated.

TCRbeta CDR3 regions were amplified from genomic DNA by means of the immunoSEQ Assay, a bias-controlled multiplex PCR. Per the authors' processing: Nucleated cell counts per sample were estimated from amplification of reference gene primers within the assay. To quantify the absolute abundance of each unique TCRbeta CDR3 rearrangement, sequence reads were collapsed and filtered. For each sample, productive Simpson clonality was calculated as the square root of Simpson's diversity index over productive rearrangements. Imported from immuneACCESS, the table was reduced by TCRdb to in-frame sequences with V and J called. These copies leave out some clones; in studies compared against another copy, an unresolved V gene accounts for under half, and the cause of the remainder is not known. V and J calls and clone size are those listed in that table; D and trimming were worked out from the DNA. Across this sample there are 80,000 to 100,000 clones, with around 88% seen only once. The top ten clones comprise just over 2% of the sample.

In Seattle, one collaborating source enrolled patients while the infection was active and tracked those patients longitudinally over the course of disease. The collaborating institutions used their own protocols to collect whole blood in K2EDTA tubes. Collaborator samples were shipped for TCRbeta analysis as frozen whole blood, isolated PBMCs, or DNA extracted from either sample type. From the cysteine through the phenylalanine, the CDR3 covers 18 amino acids. Just the 54-base CDR3 DNA is kept, in frame starting at base 1. Looking up the germline V gene yields CDR1 SGHTA and CDR2 FQGNSA. V loses 6 bases of germline sequence and J loses 0 bases, and the interval between the two ends is 21 bases. Regarding this clone: Its recognized antigen is unknown. No much larger clonotype is one base removed from it; base qualities were not supplied.

The rearrangement combines TRBV7-2 with TRBJ1-3; a tentative D call is TRBD1 (5 bases match). The TCR comes from a man aged 50 or older with COVID-19, enrolled during active disease. The sequencing input was peripheral blood. The DNA reads as follows: TGTGCCAGCAGTTCTCCCAAGGGGTCTCCGAGCTCTGGAAACACCATATATTTT. It codes for CASSSPKGSPSSGNTIYF.